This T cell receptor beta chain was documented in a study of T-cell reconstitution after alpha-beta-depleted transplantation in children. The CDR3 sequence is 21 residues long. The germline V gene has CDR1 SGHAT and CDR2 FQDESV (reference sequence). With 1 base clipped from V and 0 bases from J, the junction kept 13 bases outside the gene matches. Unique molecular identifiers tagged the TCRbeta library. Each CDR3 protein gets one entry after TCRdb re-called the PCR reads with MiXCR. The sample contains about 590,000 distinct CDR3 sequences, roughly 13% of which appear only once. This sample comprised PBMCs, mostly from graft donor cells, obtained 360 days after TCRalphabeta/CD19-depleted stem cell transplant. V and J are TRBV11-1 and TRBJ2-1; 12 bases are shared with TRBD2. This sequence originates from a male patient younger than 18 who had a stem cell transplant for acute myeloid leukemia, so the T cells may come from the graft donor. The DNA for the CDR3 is TGTGCCAGCAGCTTAGTTCCGGGACTAGCGGGCCAAAAGGCCTCCTACAATGAGCAGTTCTTC. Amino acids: CASSLVPGLAGQKASYNEQFF.